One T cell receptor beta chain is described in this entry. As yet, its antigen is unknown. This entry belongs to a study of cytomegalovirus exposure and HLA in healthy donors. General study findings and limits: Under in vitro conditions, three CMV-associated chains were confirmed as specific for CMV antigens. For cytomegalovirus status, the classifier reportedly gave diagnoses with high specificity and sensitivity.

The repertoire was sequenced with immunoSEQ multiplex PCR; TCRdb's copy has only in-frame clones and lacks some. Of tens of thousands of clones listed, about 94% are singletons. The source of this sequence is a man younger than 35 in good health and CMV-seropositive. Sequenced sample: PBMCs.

The CDR3 loop is CASSLRLLASGNTIYF. The CDR3, as DNA: TGTGCCAGCAGCTTACGGTTGCTAGCGTCTGGAAACACCATATATTTT. V is TRBV7-8 and J is TRBJ1-3; no reliable D call. This CDR3 has 16 residues. V lost 2 bases and J 1 base, leaving 12 bases between the germline ends. In germline, CDR1 is SGHVS, CDR2 FQNEAQ.